These 32 T cell receptor beta chains came from one sample sequenced in a study of metastatic and nonmetastatic thyroid tumors. TCRdb redid the clone calls on the PCR reads using MiXCR. The sample lists 55,000 to 75,000 clones; roughly 18% were seen once. All patients were treatment-naive before thyroid surgery. Material: blood. The receptors here all came from a female donor with papillary thyroid cancer or a benign thyroid nodule (not recorded which). Some clones in this sample may be carry-over from other donors' samples.

This clone was counted many times. Other nucleotide sequences from this sample produce the same CDR3. The chain recombines TRBV28 with TRBJ1-2, with 8 bases identical to TRBD1. Germline V CDR1 and CDR2: MDHEN, SYDVKM. V gave up 6 bases and J gave up 3 bases; unmatched junction bases: 3. The CDR3 contains 13 residues. CDR3 nucleotides: TGTGCCAGCAGCCCAGGGGGCGACTATGGCTACACCTTC. It encodes CASSPGGDYGYTF.

This clone was detected many times. J is TRBJ2-2 and V is TRBV7-9; 9 bases agree with TRBD1. Germline loops: CDR1 SEHNR, CDR2 FQNEAQ (reference sequence). The CDR3 has 14 residues. The V and J ends lost 6 bases and 4 bases, in that order; junction bases with no gene match: 3. This CDR3 is CASRQGAGTGELFF. In DNA form, the CDR3 reads TGTGCCAGCAGACAGGGGGCGGGCACCGGGGAGCTGTTTTTT.

The rearrangement uses TRBV11-3 and TRBJ2-1; D possibly corresponds to TRBD2 (5 bases). Trimming took off 5 bases at V and 0 bases at J, with 14 bases between the two ends. The CDR3 runs to 16 residues. Germline-derived CDR1 and CDR2 are SGHNT and YENEEA. CDR3 sequence reads: CASSTGRRSSYNEQFF. The CDR3 nucleotides read TGTGCCAGCAGCACCGGGCGGAGGAGCTCCTACAATGAGCAGTTCTTC.

Ten or more counts support this clone. The J gene is TRBJ1-5, the V gene TRBV27; possible D gene TRBD1, 6 bases. CDR1 is MNHEY and CDR2 is SMNVEV in the germline V gene (reference sequence). V was clipped by 4 bases and J by 3 bases, with 16 bases between them. This CDR3 comprises 16 residues. CDR3 nucleotides: TGTGCCAGCAGTTCGAGATACAGGGACCTCAATCAGCCCCAGCATTTT. Translation: CASSSRYRDLNQPQHF.

This clone was observed a single time. The chain uses TRBV2 and TRBJ2-1; possibly TRBD2 for D (6 bases). Trimming took 11 bases from V and 7 from J, leaving 27 bases between them. This CDR3 is 16 amino acids long. The germline gives CDR1 SNHLY, CDR2 FYNNEI. This CDR3 is CALFEGRSGVGNEQFF. CDR3 DNA sequence: TGTGCCCTTTTCGAGGGGAGGTCGGGGGTCGGAAATGAGCAGTTCTTC.

This clone was detected only a few times. The CDR3 here is CASSEAAGRDYGYTF. In DNA form, the CDR3 reads TGTGCCAGCAGTGAAGCGGCAGGACGGGACTATGGCTACACCTTC. V and J are TRBV2 and TRBJ1-2; D gene uncertain. The CDR3 contains 15 residues. V was cut by 0 bases and J by 3 bases, with 11 bases left in between. CDR1 is SNHLY and CDR2 is FYNNEI in the germline V gene.

This clone was observed a few times. Since a much larger clone is just one base distant, this may be a read error. Other DNA sequences within the sample encode an identical CDR3. The chain joins TRBV19 to TRBJ2-1, with no clear D. V was cut by 1 base and J by 10 bases, with 14 bases left in between. Germline CDR1 and CDR2: LNHDA and SQIVND (reference sequence). This CDR3 has 14 residues. CDR3 amino acids: CASSIVGVSGEQFF. The CDR3 DNA is TGTGCCAGTAGTATAGTTGGAGTTAGTGGAGAGCAGTTCTTC. The variable domain in full, completed from reference TRBV19 and TRBJ2-1, reads DGGITQSPKYLFRKEGQNVTLSCEQNLNHDAMYWYRQDPGQGLRLIYYSQIVNDFQKGDIAEGYSVSREKKESFPLTVTSAQKNPTAFYLCASSIVGVSGEQFFGPGTRLTVL.

This clone was observed at least ten times. The CDR3 DNA sequence: TGTGCCAGCTCACCCACGGACCATTGGGGCACTGAAGCTTTCTTT. This translates into CASSPTDHWGTEAFF. The chain carries TRBV18 and TRBJ1-1; D call uncertain. The germline gives CDR1 KGHSH, CDR2 LQKENI. Trimming took 3 bases from V and 4 from J, leaving 15 bases between them. CDR3 length equals 15 residues.

This clone was seen ten or more times. The chain couples TRBV3-1 to TRBJ2-3; 8 bases match TRBD2. The CDR3 contains 15 residues. J gave up 10 bases and V 0 bases, and 9 bases lay outside the gene matches. CDR1 is LGHDT and CDR2 is YNNKEL in the germline V gene (reference sequence). CDR3 protein: CASSQELLAGASQYF. CDR3 coding DNA: TGTGCCAGCAGCCAAGAATTGCTAGCGGGTGCCTCGCAGTATTTT.

This clone was recorded at least ten times. The chain employs TRBV9 and TRBJ1-2, with 8 nucleotides matching TRBD1. J lost 5 bases, V lost 2 bases, and 8 bases had no gene match. CDR1 is SGDLS, CDR2 YYNGEE, per germline. The CDR3 has 15 amino acids. In DNA, the CDR3 is TGTGCCAGCAGCGTGGCGTCAGGGGGCCAGTATGGCTACACCTTC. The encoded protein is CASSVASGGQYGYTF.

Many counts were recorded for this clone. The chain combines TRBV12-3 or TRBV12-4 with TRBJ2-7; 11 bases agree with TRBD2. The trim removed 3 bases at V and 3 bases at J, leaving 4 bases unmatched. The CDR3 has 15 amino acids. CDR3 loop: CASSLGLAGGYEQYF. For the CDR3, the DNA is TGTGCCAGCAGTTTGGGCCTAGCGGGGGGCTACGAGCAGTACTTC.

Many counts were recorded for this clone. The chain employs TRBV4-1 and TRBJ2-7; 12 nucleotides line up with TRBD2. Germline lookup yields CDR1 MGHRA and CDR2 YSYEKL. J lost 6 bases, V lost 1 base, and 10 bases had no gene match. CDR3 length: 17 residues. The CDR3 region is CASSQVLAGGPTPEQYF. CDR3 DNA: TGCGCCAGCAGCCAAGTTCTAGCGGGAGGGCCAACTCCCGAGCAGTACTTC.

Many counts were recorded for this clone. DNA of the CDR3: TGTGCCAGCAGTGATAGCGGGGCCGCAGATACGCAGTATTTT. Translated: CASSDSGAADTQYF. The genes are TRBV9 and TRBJ2-3; 8 bases agree with TRBD2. Losses at the gene ends were 5 bases for V and 4 bases for J; bases not matched to a gene: 6. The CDR3 is 14 amino acids. Germline V CDR1 and CDR2: SGDLS, YYNGEE.

Many counts were recorded for this clone. The chain joins TRBV7-9 to TRBJ2-7, with 13 bases identical to TRBD2. There are 14 residues in the CDR3. V lost 6 bases and J lost 5; bases outside the gene matches: 4. The germline V gene encodes CDR1 SEHNR and CDR2 FQNEAQ (reference sequence). This CDR3 is CASSKGLAGDEQYF. The CDR3 DNA is TGTGCCAGCAGTAAAGGACTAGCGGGAGACGAGCAGTACTTC.

This chain connects TRBV5-6 to TRBJ2-6; unclear D gene. Trimming took 2 bases from V and 0 from J, leaving 3 bases between them. Germline V lookup: CDR1 SGHDT, CDR2 YYEEEE. The CDR3 consists of 14 residues. The CDR3 nucleotides are TGTGCCAGCAGCTTTCGCTCTGGGGCCAACGTCCTGACTTTC. This gives the protein CASSFRSGANVLTF.

This clone has ten or more counts. CDR3 loop: CSARGGLAGVEQFF. The CDR3 DNA follows: TGCAGTGCTAGGGGGGGACTAGCGGGAGTTGAGCAGTTCTTC. The chain uses TRBV20-1 and TRBJ2-1; 14 bases are a match to TRBD2. Germline CDR1 reads DFQATT; CDR2 reads SNEGSKA (reference sequence). The CDR3 extends over 14 amino acids. The trim removed 3 bases at V and 9 bases at J, leaving 4 bases unmatched.

This clone was counted many times. At one end, the junction sequence differs from germline, possibly due to a read error. The gene calls are TRBV30 and TRBJ1-3; a weak D match, TRBD1 (6 bases). Germline CDR1 GTSNPN, CDR2 SVGIG (reference sequence). The CDR3 runs to 16 residues. The CDR3 region is CARSTLDSFSGNTIYF. CDR3 nucleotide sequence: TGTGCCCGGAGTACCCTGGACAGTTTCTCTGGAAACACCATATATTTT.

The rearrangement links TRBV11-1 to TRBJ2-1; tentative D call: TRBD1 (6 bases). The length of the CDR3 is 16 residues. Trimming removed 7 bases from V and 0 bases from J, with 16 bases in between. CDR1 is SGHAT, CDR2 FQDESV, per germline (reference sequence). CDR3 sequence reads: CASIPPGHSSYNEQFF. The CDR3 DNA reads as TGTGCCAGCATCCCCCCGGGACATAGCTCCTACAATGAGCAGTTCTTC.

With regard to this clone: In the same sample, other DNA sequences code for this CDR3. The V and J genes are TRBV9 and TRBJ2-7; D gene ambiguous. The V gene lost 0 bases and the J gene lost 4 bases, with 11 bases spanning the gap. CDR1 is SGDLS and CDR2 is YYNGEE in the germline V gene. The CDR3 extends over 14 amino acids. In DNA, the CDR3 is TGTGCCAGCAGCGTAGGCTGGGCATCATACGAGCAGTACTTC. It specifies CASSVGWASYEQYF.

This clone has at least ten counts. The rearrangement uses TRBV5-1 and TRBJ2-1; D is perhaps TRBD2 (5 bases). Germline CDR1 is SGHRS and CDR2 is YFSETQ. The CDR3 is 14 residues long. Trimming removed 4 bases at V and 8 bases at J, with 16 bases between. The chain's CDR3 is CASSPTPREYEQFF. Here the CDR3 DNA reads TGCGCCAGCAGCCCTACCCCCCGGGAATATGAGCAGTTCTTC.

This clone was observed many times. The chain has TRBV29-1 and TRBJ1-1, with D unresolved. V was trimmed by 4 bases and J by 1 base, leaving 13 bases between them. The germline V gene has CDR1 SQVTM and CDR2 ANQGSEA. The CDR3 runs to 14 residues. The CDR3 DNA reads as TGCAGCGTTGTACCGTCGGTGAGGAACACTGAAGCTTTCTTT. Its translation is CSVVPSVRNTEAFF.

In this sample, this clone turned up many times. The gene calls are TRBV19 and TRBJ2-7; possible D gene TRBD1, 6 bases. The CDR3 runs 14 residues. Per germline, CDR1 LNHDA and CDR2 SQIVND (reference sequence). V was trimmed by 5 bases and J by 0 bases, leaving 11 bases between them. CDR3: CASSATGNSYEQYF. CDR3 coding DNA: TGTGCCAGTAGTGCCACAGGGAACTCCTACGAGCAGTACTTC.

This clone was observed at least ten times. This chain connects TRBV4-1 to TRBJ2-7; D perhaps matches TRBD2 (6 bases). Germline lookup yields CDR1 MGHRA and CDR2 YSYEKL. CDR3 length: 15 residues. V was cut by 4 bases and J by 0 bases, with 13 bases left in between. The CDR3 here is CASSLGLRSSYEQYF. The CDR3 DNA reads TGCGCCAGCAGCCTGGGACTCAGGAGCTCCTACGAGCAGTACTTC.

This clone came up many times. The chain is built from TRBV19 and TRBJ1-2; D possibly corresponds to TRBD1 (5 bases). Per germline, CDR1 LNHDA and CDR2 SQIVND (reference sequence). The CDR3 spans 14 residues. V was pared by 2 bases and J by 8 bases, with 15 bases between. CDR3 DNA sequence: TGTGCCAGTAGTATATCGGCAGGGCGGGGGGGCTACACCTTC. This gives the protein CASSISAGRGGYTF.

The sample holds many counts of this clone. V and J are TRBV9 and TRBJ2-1, with D uncertain. Trimming pared 0 bases from V and 3 bases from J, leaving 13 bases between. The CDR3 contains 16 residues. CDR1 and CDR2 from the germline V gene are SGDLS and YYNGEE. The CDR3 DNA reads TGTGCCAGCAGCGTAGGGTCGGCCAATGTCTACAATGAGCAGTTCTTC. Translation gives CASSVGSANVYNEQFF.

This clone was seen many times. This chain uses TRBV20-1 with TRBJ2-7; TRBD2 matches at 16 bases. The germline V gene encodes CDR1 DFQATT and CDR2 SNEGSKA (reference sequence). This CDR3 is built from 15 residues. J was trimmed by 4 bases and V by 5 bases; bases with no gene match: 5. CDR3 sequence reads: CSASGTSGREYEQYF. The CDR3 DNA reads as TGCAGTGCTTCCGGGACTAGCGGGAGGGAATACGAGCAGTACTTC.

This clone has just a few counts. The same CDR3 is also encoded by other DNA sequences in this sample. V usage is TRBV28 and J usage is TRBJ2-7; D might be TRBD1 (6 bases). Germline lookup yields CDR1 MDHEN and CDR2 SYDVKM. Trimming took 2 bases from V and 3 from J, leaving 14 bases between them. The CDR3 has 15 residues. The CDR3 DNA reads as TGTGCCAGCAGTTTAAAATTTACAGGGATCTACGAGCAGTACTTC. It yields the protein CASSLKFTGIYEQYF.

This clone was observed at least ten times. The V call is TRBV9, the J call TRBJ2-2; 10 bases map to TRBD2. The ends lost 0 bases at V and 1 base at J; junction bases unmatched: 3. The CDR3 loop spans 17 amino acids. Germline values: CDR1 SGDLS, CDR2 YYNGEE. CDR3 loop: CASSVARTSGNTGELFF. In nucleotides, the CDR3 is TGTGCCAGCAGCGTAGCTAGGACTAGCGGGAACACCGGGGAGCTGTTTTTT.

This clone was detected ten times or more. V is TRBV18 and J is TRBJ2-4, with TRBD1 matching 7 bases. Germline V gene sequence: CDR1 KGHSH, CDR2 LQKENI. Trimming cost V 1 base and J 9 bases; bases outside gene matches: 3. The CDR3 runs to 13 residues. DNA for the CDR3: TGTGCCAGCTCACCACGGGACAGAAGCATTCAGTACTTC. Its protein product is CASSPRDRSIQYF.

This clone was observed many times. Here the CDR3 DNA reads TGCGCCAGCAGCTTTACGGACAGGGTGAGCTACGAGCAGTACTTC. It encodes CASSFTDRVSYEQYF. The chain recombines TRBV5-1 with TRBJ2-7, with TRBD1 identical over 8 bases. CDR1 and CDR2 from the germline V gene are SGHRS and YFSETQ. V was clipped by 2 bases and J by 3 bases; unmatched bases: 7. The CDR3 runs 15 residues.

This clone was recorded many times. The chain couples TRBV4-1 to TRBJ1-4, with D possibly matching TRBD1 (6 bases). In germline, CDR1 is MGHRA, CDR2 YSYEKL. With 3 bases removed from V and 5 bases from J, the gap between germline ends came to 16 bases. This CDR3 is 16 amino acids long. CDR3 sequence (DNA): TGCGCCAGCAGCCATTCCCCGGGGGCATTAAATGAAAAACTGTTTTTT. It specifies CASSHSPGALNEKLFF.

This clone was observed at least ten times. This rearrangement joins TRBV2 to TRBJ1-5, with D uncertain. The CDR3 length is 14 residues. Trimming took off 8 bases at V and 5 bases at J, with 16 bases between the two ends. CDR1 SNHLY and CDR2 FYNNEI come from the germline V gene. The CDR3 region has the DNA TGTGCCAGCGGTCAGAACTTCCCCGATCAGCCCCAGCATTTT. It yields the protein CASGQNFPDQPQHF.